Listed below are T cell receptor beta chains from one sample, sequenced in a study of metastatic and nonmetastatic thyroid tumors. TCRdb re-clonotyped the PCR reads through MiXCR. The table has about 6,700 clones, around 33% seen once; the top ten hold roughly 13%. The sequencing input was adjacent normal tissue. These receptors came from a female donor with papillary thyroid cancer or a benign thyroid nodule (not recorded which). Some clones in this sample may be carry-over from other donors' samples. The CDR3 runs from the conserved cysteine through the conserved F or W. The D gene is left open where the match is weak. Size is omitted from some rows. Given values are once, few, many or a class for expanded clones.

TRBJ2-1,TRBV10-3,large,NA,TGTGCCATCAGTGAGTCGGCAGGGCGCCCCAATGAGCAGTTCTTC,CAISESAGRPNEQFF
TRBJ2-2,TRBV29-1,NA,TRBD1,TGCAGCGTGGACAGGGGGTGCACCGAGGAGCTGTTTTTT,CSVDRGCTEELFF
TRBJ2-1,TRBV11-2,few,NA,TGTGCCAGCAGCGTAAGACTAGTCAATGAGCAGTTCTTC,CASSVRLVNEQFF
TRBJ2-1,TRBV6-2/TRBV6-3,few,TRBD2,TGTGCCAGCAGCTCCTATGGACTAGCGGATGACAATGAGCAGTTCTTC,CASSSYGLADDNEQFF
TRBJ2-2,TRBV27,NA,NA,TGTGCCAGCAGCACCGCCAGAGAGCTGTTTTTT,CASSTARELFF
TRBJ2-1,TRBV6-1,few,TRBD1,TGTGCCAGCGGCGACGGGACAGGGTTCAATGAGCAGTTCTTC,CASGDGTGFNEQFF
TRBJ2-1,TRBV6-1,few,NA,TGTGCCAGCAGACGCAACAATGAGCAGTTCTTC,CASRRNNEQFF
TRBJ2-7,TRBV2,medium-sized,NA,TGTGCCAGCAGTGCGGGTTTTGGTACCTACGAGCAGTACTTC,CASSAGFGTYEQYF
TRBJ2-7,TRBV6-1,few,NA,TGTGCCAGCGGATGGTGGATAGATGGCGAGCAGTACTTC,CASGWWIDGEQYF
TRBJ2-7,TRBV6-2/TRBV6-3,NA,TRBD2,TGTGCCAGCAGTCTTCGGGGGACTAGCGGGACTTCCTACGAGCAGTACTTC,CASSLRGTSGTSYEQYF
TRBJ2-7,TRBV28,NA,TRBD1,TGTGCCAGCCGGAGGGACAGGGCTGCCAACGAGCAGTACTTC,CASRRDRAANEQYF
TRBJ2-5,TRBV7-2,medium-sized,TRBD2,TGTGCCAGCAGCTTAGAGTCTAGCGGGGGGCCAGCGGCCCAGTACTTC,CASSLESSGGPAAQYF
TRBJ2-7,TRBV6-1,large,NA,TGTGCCAGCAGGGCCGTTACGGGACCCCTAATGCACGAGCAGTACTTC,CASRAVTGPLMHEQYF
TRBJ1-3,TRBV18,NA,NA,TGTGCCAGCTCACCAGGAAACACCATATATTTT,CASSPGNTIYF
TRBJ2-5,TRBV7-2,medium-sized,TRBD2,TGTGCCAGCAGCTTATCTAGCGGGGGTCAAGAGACCCAGTACTTC,CASSLSSGGQETQYF
TRBJ1-2,TRBV7-2,large,NA,TGTGCCAGCAGCTCGATAGGGGCTGGCTACACCTTC,CASSSIGAGYTF
TRBJ2-5,TRBV2,NA,NA,TGTGCCAGCAGTGCGGGGGTGACTAGAGGGAGGAAGACCCAGTACTTC,CASSAGVTRGRKTQYF
TRBJ2-3,TRBV25-1,few,NA,TGTGCCAGCAGTGAGGAGGGGACGGTCTACACAGATACGCAGTATTTT,CASSEEGTVYTDTQYF
TRBJ2-3,TRBV20-1,NA,TRBD1,TGCAGTGCTAGGGATCCAGGGGGCTCATCTGATACGCAGTATTTT,CSARDPGGSSDTQYF
TRBJ2-5,TRBV7-2,NA,NA,TGTGCCAGCAGCTTAGAGTACTTGCGGCAAGAGACCCAGTACTTC,CASSLEYLRQETQYF
TRBJ1-5,TRBV6-2/TRBV6-3,few,NA,TGTGCCAGCAGTCCCTTTGGCAATCAGCCCCAGCATTTT,CASSPFGNQPQHF
TRBJ1-1,TRBV7-9,few,NA,TGTGCCAGCAGCCGACAACCTGAAGCTTTCTTT,CASSRQPEAFF
TRBJ2-7,TRBV7-8,NA,TRBD2,TGTGCCAGCAGCCCGAGGACTAGCGGGGGGGTAAGCTCATACGAGCAGTACTTC,CASSPRTSGGVSSYEQYF
TRBJ2-7,TRBV30,NA,NA,TGTGCCTGGACAGCTAAGTACGAGCAGTACTTC,CAWTAKYEQYF
TRBJ2-7,TRBV20-1,NA,TRBD1,TGCAGTGCTACGAAATCCGGGACAGTATCCTACGAGCAGTACTTC,CSATKSGTVSYEQYF
TRBJ2-1,TRBV2,large,TRBD1,TGTGCCAGCAGAGACTTGGACAGGCCAGGCTCTAATGAGCAGTTCTTC,CASRDLDRPGSNEQFF
TRBJ2-3,TRBV5-4,many,NA,TGTGCCAGCAGCTTGGATCTAGAAGGTCCAGATACGCAGTATTTT,CASSLDLEGPDTQYF
TRBJ1-1,TRBV6-1,few,TRBD1,TGTGCCAGCAGTGAAATGGGGACAGGGCAGACTGAAGCTTTCTTT,CASSEMGTGQTEAFF
TRBJ2-3,TRBV6-1,few,TRBD2,TGTGCCAGCATTCTTTCTAGGGGCGGGGGGGCCGGAGATACGCAGTATTTT,CASILSRGGGAGDTQYF
TRBJ2-1,TRBV6-1,NA,TRBD2,TGTGCCAGCGGTAATAGCGGGATAGGGCAGTTCTTC,CASGNSGIGQFF
TRBJ2-5,TRBV20-1,NA,NA,TGCAGTGCTAGAGATCGGAGACTTGGTGAGACCCAGTATTTC,CSARDRRLGETQYF
TRBJ2-1,TRBV6-2/TRBV6-3,medium-sized,TRBD1,TGTGCCAGCAGTTCTTTAAACAGGGGTCGATACAATGAGCAGTTCTTC,CASSSLNRGRYNEQFF
TRBJ2-5,TRBV13,NA,NA,TGTGCCAGCAGCTTAGAAGGAGAAGACCAAGAGACCCAGTACTTC,CASSLEGEDQETQYF
TRBJ2-7,TRBV7-2,medium-sized,NA,TGTGCCAGCAGCTTACAACCCGGATTTTACGAGCAGTACTTC,CASSLQPGFYEQYF
TRBJ2-7,TRBV29-1,few,TRBD1,TGCAGCGCTACAGGACAGGGAGCCTACGAGCAGTACTTC,CSATGQGAYEQYF
TRBJ2-1,TRBV11-2,NA,TRBD2,TGTGCCAGCAGAATGGGTCTAGCGGGAATAGATGAGCAGTTCTTC,CASRMGLAGIDEQFF
TRBJ1-5,TRBV7-7,many,NA,TGTGCTAGCAGCCCATTTCAAACTCCCTTCAATCAGCCCCAGCATTTT,CASSPFQTPFNQPQHF
TRBJ1-1,TRBV11-3,NA,TRBD1,TGTGCCAGCGGGAAACAGGGGGCCGGCACTGAAGCTTTCTTT,CASGKQGAGTEAFF
TRBJ1-1,TRBV5-1,NA,NA,TGCGCCAGCAGCTTGGACACAGGGTCTAAAGCTTTCTTT,CASSLDTGSKAFF
TRBJ1-2,TRBV15,NA,NA,TGTGCCACCAGCAGAGTTACGGGATCGTATGGCTACACCTTC,CATSRVTGSYGYTF
TRBJ2-7,TRBV12-3/TRBV12-4,few,NA,TGTGCCAGCAGTTGGGGACACACTCTGGGCGAGCAGTACTTC,CASSWGHTLGEQYF
TRBJ1-1,TRBV30,medium-sized,NA,TGTGCCTGGAGGCCTTACAGGGAGTTCTTCGCTGAAGCTTTCTTT,CAWRPYREFFAEAFF
TRBJ2-5,TRBV20-1,medium-sized,NA,TGCAGTGGAGGTTCAGACCAAGAGACCCAGTACTTC,CSGGSDQETQYF
TRBJ1-4,TRBV6-2/TRBV6-3,NA,NA,TGTGGGTGCACCAGGGTAACTAATGAAAAACTGTTTTTT,CGCTRVTNEKLFF
TRBJ2-7,TRBV6-1,few,NA,TGTGCCAGCAGTCCCCGGGACGGAACCTACGAGCAGTACTTC,CASSPRDGTYEQYF
TRBJ1-3,TRBV4-3,NA,NA,TGCTCCAGCGCCACCGGGGTGTGGAACACCATATATTTT,CSSATGVWNTIYF
TRBJ2-7,TRBV5-1,medium-sized,NA,TGCGCCAGCAGAGACGGGGGTTCCTACGAGCAGTACTTC,CASRDGGSYEQYF
TRBJ1-1,TRBV5-1,NA,NA,TGCGCCAGCAGCTTACAAGCTGGTAACACTGAAGCTTTCTTT,CASSLQAGNTEAFF
TRBJ2-7,TRBV4-2,NA,TRBD1,TGTGCCAGCAGCCATGTAGGGGGCTACGAGAGCGAGCAGTACTTC,CASSHVGGYESEQYF
TRBJ2-5,TRBV6-6,few,NA,TGTGCCAGCAGTTACTCGTATCTGGGGGAGACCCAGTACTTC,CASSYSYLGETQYF
TRBJ2-7,TRBV20-1,medium-sized,TRBD2,TGCAGTGGAACCGGGACTAGCGGGGGGGCTACGGGCTACGAGCAGTACTTC,CSGTGTSGGATGYEQYF
TRBJ2-3,TRBV4-2,NA,TRBD2,TGTGCCAGCAGCCAAGAGGGGAGCGGGGGCCTCCGGACTCAGTATTTT,CASSQEGSGGLRTQYF
TRBJ2-2,TRBV20-1,medium-sized,TRBD1,TGCAGTGCAAAGACAGGGGATGGGGAGCTGTTTTTT,CSAKTGDGELFF
TRBJ2-1,TRBV27,NA,TRBD1,TGTGCCAGCAGTCTGGACAGGGGCTCCAATGAGCAGTTCTTC,CASSLDRGSNEQFF
TRBJ2-7,TRBV29-1,medium-sized,NA,TGCAGCGTTGAAGTTGAGGGGTTGGACGAGCAGTACTTC,CSVEVEGLDEQYF
TRBJ2-1,TRBV2,many,TRBD2,TGTGCCAGCAGGGTAGCGGGAGCGGGGGGCCATGAGCAGTTCTTC,CASRVAGAGGHEQFF
TRBJ1-1,TRBV11-2,NA,NA,TGTGCCAACAGCTTAAAAGGGTCCAGGGTAGCGAACACTGGAGCTTTCTTT,CANSLKGSRVANTGAFF
TRBJ1-5,TRBV6-1,NA,NA,TGTGGCAGCAGTCAAAAATCGACAAATCAGCCCCAGCATTTT,CGSSQKSTNQPQHF